This passage covers 12 T cell receptor beta chains from one sample sequenced in a study of blood T cell repertoires in COVID-19. Libraries were prepared by immunoSEQ multiplex PCR; TCRdb keeps only in-frame clonotypes and omits some of them. The sample yields 160,000 or so clones, 85% to 95% seen once. Source material: peripheral blood. These receptors were collected from a woman aged 60-70 years with COVID-19, enrolled during active disease.

This chain joins TRBV18 and TRBJ1-6; 7 bases agree with TRBD1. V lost 4 bases and J lost 13; bases outside the gene matches: 16. The CDR3 runs to 16 residues. The V gene's germline CDR1 is KGHSH and CDR2 LQKENI. CDR3 DNA: TGTGCCAGCTCACAAAGCCCTCGACAGGGCGGACCGCCCCTCCACTTT. It specifies CASSQSPRQGGPPLHF.

The rearrangement links TRBV10-2 to TRBJ1-1; 7 positions agree with TRBD1. Trimming removed 7 bases from V and 4 bases from J; junction bases left unmatched: 9. The CDR3 loop spans 14 amino acids. The V gene's germline CDR1 is WSHSY and CDR2 SAAADI. DNA for the CDR3: TGCGCCAGCAAAGACAGGGTTGGGAGCACTGAAGCTTTCTTT. Its protein is CASKDRVGSTEAFF.

The chain recombines TRBV10-3 with TRBJ1-2, with D perhaps matching TRBD1 (5 bases). Germline loops: CDR1 ENHRY, CDR2 SYGVKD. Trimming removed 10 bases from V and 4 bases from J, with 19 bases in between. This CDR3 is 14 amino acids long. CDR3 residues: CASSGTLYPYGYTF. In DNA form, the CDR3 reads TGTGCCAGTTCGGGGACTCTTTACCCCTATGGCTACACCTTC.

The CDR3 sequence: CTTKGAPDEQYF. The DNA for the CDR3 is TGTACTACTAAAGGGGCGCCGGACGAGCAGTACTTC. The chain is built from TRBV12-5 and TRBJ2-7; a weak D match, TRBD1 (5 bases). The V gene's germline CDR1 is LGHNT and CDR2 FRNRAP. This CDR3 contains 12 residues.

The chain combines TRBV6-2 or TRBV6-3 with TRBJ2-5, with TRBD2 identical over 10 bases. Losses at the gene ends were 4 bases for V and 5 bases for J; bases not matched to a gene: 7. Germline V CDR1 and CDR2: MNHEY, SVGEGT. The CDR3 extends over 15 amino acids. The CDR3 DNA reads TGTGCCAGCAGTTCTATAGCGGGGGGCGTGGAGACCCAGTACTTC. It specifies CASSSIAGGVETQYF.

The chain links TRBV19 to TRBJ2-4; D is ambiguous. CDR3 length: 14 residues. The germline CDR1 and CDR2 sequences are LNHDA and SQIVND (reference sequence). Trimming took off 2 bases at V and 3 bases at J, with 8 bases between the two ends. CDR3 sequence reads: CASSIWLHKNIQYF. The CDR3 nucleotides read TGTGCCAGTAGTATATGGCTGCACAAAAACATTCAGTACTTC. Combining the CDR3 with reference TRBV19 and TRBJ2-4 gives the whole variable domain DGGITQSPKYLFRKEGQNVTLSCEQNLNHDAMYWYRQDPGQGLRLIYYSQIVNDFQKGDIAEGYSVSREKKESFPLTVTSAQKNPTAFYLCASSIWLHKNIQYFGAGTRLSVL.

The rearrangement uses TRBV6-2 or TRBV6-3 and TRBJ2-1; the D is unclear. The CDR3 sequence is 16 residues long. With 5 bases removed from V and 0 bases from J, the gap between germline ends came to 14 bases. The germline V gene encodes CDR1 MNHEY and CDR2 SVGEGT. DNA for the CDR3: TGTGCCAGCAGTCAGACAAGCCCGAGCTCCTACAATGAGCAGTTCTTC. Protein: CASSQTSPSSYNEQFF.

This chain's CDR3 is CASSQGPLVGYTF. The CDR3 DNA reads as TGTGCCAGCAGTCAGGGTCCTTTGGTTGGCTACACCTTC. The rearrangement joins TRBV6-5 to TRBJ1-2, with TRBD1 as a possible D gene (5 bases). V dropped 5 bases and J dropped 7 bases, with 14 bases sitting between them. Germline CDR1 is MNHEY and CDR2 is SVGAGI. CDR3 length: 13 amino acids.

This rearrangement joins TRBV19 to TRBJ2-3; D unclear. CDR3 size: 15 residues. V dropped 3 bases and J dropped 0 bases, with 10 bases sitting between them. Germline assignment: CDR1 LNHDA and CDR2 SQIVND (reference sequence). The CDR3: CASSIEKSSTDTQYF. As DNA, the CDR3 is TGTGCCAGTAGTATTGAGAAATCTAGCACAGATACGCAGTATTTT.

This clone appeared once. The chain carries TRBV2 and TRBJ1-6; 10 positions agree with TRBD1. There are 15 residues in the CDR3. Trimming took 6 bases from V and 8 from J; bases not matched to a gene: 7. Germline V CDR1 and CDR2: SNHLY, FYNNEI. The CDR3 sequence is CASRPTGGGYSPLHF. The CDR3 coding sequence is TGTGCCAGCAGACCGACAGGGGGCGGCTATTCACCCCTCCACTTT.

V is TRBV19 and J is TRBJ1-2; 9 bases line up with TRBD1. Germline V gives CDR1 LNHDA, CDR2 SQIVND (reference sequence). V was clipped by 6 bases and J by 3 bases; unmatched bases: 11. This CDR3 comprises 16 residues. CDR3 sequence: CASRDLGDRVYYGYTF. CDR3 nucleotide sequence: TGTGCCAGTAGGGACCTTGGGGACAGGGTTTACTATGGCTACACCTTC.

The V and J genes are TRBV7-2 and TRBJ2-1, with no clear D. Looked up from germline, CDR1 is SGHTA and CDR2 is FQGNSA. The CDR3 is 14 amino acids. V lost 1 base to trimming and J lost 10 bases, with 14 bases between them. CDR3 nucleotide sequence: TGTGCCAGCAGCTTAGGGGTTAGAGTGGGCGAGCAGTTCTTC. Protein sequence: CASSLGVRVGEQFF.